A selection of T cell receptor beta chains follows, all from one sample in a study of blood T cell repertoires in COVID-19. Only in-frame clones appear in the TCRdb table, and some are missing; sequencing was by immunoSEQ multiplex PCR. The profile shows roughly 170,000 clones, roughly 89% of them singletons. Sequenced: peripheral blood. The source of these receptors is a woman aged 18-35 years who had recovered from COVID-19. CDR3s include the opening cysteine and the closing phenylalanine or tryptophan. D genes are given only for firm matches. Only some rows state a clone size, as once, few, many or a class for expanded clones.

>TRBD2|NA|TRBV29-1|TRBJ2-3
TGCAGCGCAAGGGAGGGAGATACGCAGTATTTT
CSAREGDTQYF
>NA|NA|TRBV20-1|TRBJ2-5
TGCAGTGCTAGATTCGGTGAGACCCAGTACTTC
CSARFGETQYF
>NA|NA|TRBV2|TRBJ1-1
TGTGCCAGCAGTGGCCTGGACAGTACAACTGAAGCTTTCTTT
CASSGLDSTTEAFF
>NA|NA|TRBV5-1|TRBJ2-5
TGCGCCAGCAGCTTTGTGGACAAGAAACAAGAGACCCAGTACTTC
CASSFVDKKQETQYF
>TRBD1|NA|TRBV19|TRBJ2-4
TGTGCCAGTAGTATAATCAGGGGGTCTGGAAACATTCAGTACTTC
CASSIIRGSGNIQYF
>TRBD2|NA|TRBV24-1|TRBJ2-5
TGTGCCACCAGTGATCCTGGAGCGGGGGGAGAGACCCAGTACTTC
CATSDPGAGGETQYF
>NA|once|TRBV6-6|TRBJ1-6
TGTGCCAGCAGCCCCCTGGGAGGAGGTTCACCCCTCCACTTT
CASSPLGGGSPLHF
>NA|NA|TRBV5-4|TRBJ2-7
TGTGCCAGCAGCCCGCAGGTTTCCACCTACGAGCAGTACTTC
CASSPQVSTYEQYF
>NA|NA|TRBV9|TRBJ1-1
TGTGCCAGCAGCGTATCGACAGTCATGAACACTGAAGCTTTCTTT
CASSVSTVMNTEAFF
>NA|NA|TRBV7-2|TRBJ1-1
TGTGCCAGCAGCTTAGTATCGGGGAACACTGAAGCTTTCTTT
CASSLVSGNTEAFF
>NA|NA|TRBV24-1|TRBJ2-5
TGTGCCACCAGTGAATCAGACAGCCAAGAGACCCAGTACTTC
CATSESDSQETQYF
>TRBD2|NA|TRBV7-9|TRBJ2-5
TGTGCCAGCAGCGGGAGCGGGATTCAAGAGACCCAGTACTTC
CASSGSGIQETQYF
>NA|NA|TRBV20-1|TRBJ2-5
TGCAGTGGGGGGCCCCAAGAGACCCAGTACTTC
CSGGPQETQYF
>NA|NA|TRBV7-9|TRBJ1-5
TGTGCCAGCAGCTTAGAGTCACCAGGGATGCCCCAGCATTTT
CASSLESPGMPQHF
>TRBD1|once|TRBV19|TRBJ1-1
TGTGCCAGTAGTACCGGATGGCAGGGGGCGAAGGCTTTCTTT
CASSTGWQGAKAFF
>NA|NA|TRBV20-1|TRBJ1-6
TGCAGTGCTAGTGGACAGAGCTCCTATAATTCACCCCTCCACTTT
CSASGQSSYNSPLHF
>NA|NA|TRBV4-1|TRBJ2-4
TGCGCCAGCAGCCAATCCGGTGTCGCTGTGGGCAGGGCCCAAAACATTCAGTACTTC
CASSQSGVAVGRAQNIQYF
>NA|NA|TRBV7-2|TRBJ2-4
TGTGCCAGCAGCTTAACAGGGTCCCCGGCCAAAAACATTCAGTACTTC
CASSLTGSPAKNIQYF
>TRBD1|NA|TRBV10-3|TRBJ1-3
TGTGCCATCACGAGGGGGCTCTTCTCTGGAAACACCATATATTTT
CAITRGLFSGNTIYF
>TRBD1|few|TRBV5-1|TRBJ2-3
TGCGCCAGCAGCCCCCCCGGGGACAGAAGCACAGATACGCAGTATTTT
CASSPPGDRSTDTQYF
>TRBD1|NA|TRBV6-5|TRBJ2-5
TGTGCCAGCAACCAAAACAGGGGTGGGACCCAGTACTTC
CASNQNRGGTQYF
>TRBD1|NA|TRBV19|TRBJ2-1
TGTGCCAGTAGCCACCCCGGGACAGGCAATGAGCAGTTCTTC
CASSHPGTGNEQFF
>NA|NA|TRBV3-1/TRBV3-2|TRBJ2-3
TGTGCCAGCAGCCGATTTGTATGGCGGGGGCGACTAAGCACAGATACGCAGTATTTT
CASSRFVWRGRLSTDTQYF
>TRBD1|once|TRBV6-5|TRBJ1-5
TGTGCCAGCAGTCAGACAGGGGATAGCAATCAGCCCCAGCATTTT
CASSQTGDSNQPQHF
>TRBD2|NA|TRBV24-1|TRBJ2-2
TGTGCCACCAGTGATTTAGGTGATGGGACTAGCATCGCCGGGGAGCTGTTTTTT
CATSDLGDGTSIAGELFF
>TRBD1|NA|TRBV6-5|TRBJ1-2
TGTGCCAGCAGCGCCGAGGACAGGGTATACTATGGCTACACCTTC
CASSAEDRVYYGYTF
>NA|few|TRBV7-8|TRBJ1-4
TGTGCCAGCAGCTACGGACAGCTACAAACAACTAATGAAAAACTGTTTTTT
CASSYGQLQTTNEKLFF
>NA|NA|TRBV10-3|TRBJ1-3
TGTGCCATCAGTGAGTCCGGCAGGGGAAACACCATATATTTT
CAISESGRGNTIYF
>NA|NA|TRBV7-2|TRBJ1-4
TGTGCCAGCAGCTTGGGGCGGCGGGGGAATGAAAAACTGTTTTTT
CASSLGRRGNEKLFF
>NA|NA|TRBV12-3/TRBV12-4|TRBJ1-6
TGTGCCAGCACTATCTCGAATTCACCCCTCCACTTT
CASTISNSPLHF
>TRBD1|NA|TRBV7-9|TRBJ1-5
TGTGCCAGCAGCTCCCCGGACAGGTCTCCTTATAGCAATCAGCCCCAGCATTTT
CASSSPDRSPYSNQPQHF
>NA|NA|TRBV4-1|TRBJ1-3
TGCGCCAGCAGTCAATTTAGGGACAGAAACACCATATATTTT
CASSQFRDRNTIYF
>NA|NA|TRBV29-1|TRBJ2-1
TGCAGCGCAGGGGCGCGAATTCTCAATGAGCAGTTCTTC
CSAGARILNEQFF
>NA|NA|TRBV5-1|TRBJ2-3
TGCGCCAGCAGCTTCCGGGACACAGATACGCAGTATTTT
CASSFRDTDTQYF
>NA|NA|TRBV28|TRBJ1-5
TGTGCCAGCAGTTTTAAACAGCCCCAGCATTTT
CASSFKQPQHF
>NA|NA|TRBV9|TRBJ2-7
TGTGCCAGCAGCCCTACAGGGTCCCCCTACGAGCAGTACTTC
CASSPTGSPYEQYF
>NA|NA|TRBV9|TRBJ2-1
TGTGCCAGCAAGCCCCCCTCTAGCAGTTCCTACAATGAGCAGTTCTTC
CASKPPSSSSYNEQFF
>TRBD1|NA|TRBV9|TRBJ1-6
TGTGCCAGCAGCGTAGGGGACAGGGGTAAATCACCCCTCCACTTT
CASSVGDRGKSPLHF
>TRBD1|NA|TRBV4-3|TRBJ2-7
TGCGCCAGCAGCCAACTTCTCCGGGACAGGCCCTACGAGCAGTACTTC
CASSQLLRDRPYEQYF
>NA|NA|TRBV5-4|TRBJ1-6
TGTGCCAGCAGACAGGGAAATTCACCCCTCCACTTT
CASRQGNSPLHF
>TRBD1|NA|TRBV29-1|TRBJ2-2
TGCAGCGCTAGACAGGGGACCGGGGAGCTGTTTTTT
CSARQGTGELFF
>TRBD2|NA|TRBV9|TRBJ2-2
TGTGCCAGCAGCGCTCAGACTAGCGGGTCAATCACAGGGGAGCTGTTTTTT
CASSAQTSGSITGELFF
>NA|NA|TRBV2|TRBJ2-5
TGTGTCGGTGGGAGCCAACTAGGGTCTCAAGAGACCCAGTACTTC
CVGGSQLGSQETQYF
>NA|once|TRBV7-2|TRBJ1-2
TGTGCCAGCAGCTTACCAGCTAACTATGGCTACACCTTC
CASSLPANYGYTF
>NA|NA|TRBV9|TRBJ2-5
TGTGCCAGCAGCCCCGGGGGAGACCAAGAGACCCAGTACTTC
CASSPGGDQETQYF
>NA|NA|TRBV14|TRBJ2-1
TGTGCCAGCAGCCATGACATTGCCGACAGGCCCTCCTACAATGAGCAGTTCTTC
CASSHDIADRPSYNEQFF
>TRBD2|NA|TRBV11-3|TRBJ2-1
TGTGCCAGCAGACCTAGCGGGGAGGCCTCCTACAATGAGCAGTTCTTC
CASRPSGEASYNEQFF
>NA|NA|TRBV5-1|TRBJ2-3
TGCGCCAGCAGCTTAAGGATGGGAGACGGCACAGATACGCAGTATTTT
CASSLRMGDGTDTQYF
>TRBD1|NA|TRBV2|TRBJ1-2
TGTGCCAGCAGTATAGGACAGGGGGCGTTCTATGGCTACACCTTC
CASSIGQGAFYGYTF
>TRBD1|NA|TRBV2|TRBJ2-2
TGTGCCAGCAGTGACTGGCAGGGGGCCGGGGAGCTGTTTTTT
CASSDWQGAGELFF
>NA|once|TRBV19|TRBJ2-1
TGTGCCAGTAGTATATCCAGCGCAAGCTCCTACAATGAGCAGTTCTTC
CASSISSASSYNEQFF
>NA|NA|TRBV6-5|TRBJ1-2
TGTGCCAGCAGCGCTAGGGAGGGATATGGCTACACCTTC
CASSAREGYGYTF
>NA|NA|TRBV5-5|TRBJ2-7
TGTGCCAGCAGCTTGGGGTACAGGAGGGTGGGCGAGCAGTACTTC
CASSLGYRRVGEQYF
>TRBD1|NA|TRBV5-6|TRBJ2-6
TGTGCCAGCCGGGACAGGGGGTCAGGGGCCAACGTCCTGACTTTC
CASRDRGSGANVLTF
>NA|NA|TRBV19|TRBJ1-2
TGTGCCAGTAGGAGGGACACGGCTAACTATGGCTACACCTTC
CASRRDTANYGYTF